A single sample gave rise to the 7 T cell receptor beta chains below, sequenced in a study of blood T cell repertoires in COVID-19. The table came from immunoSEQ multiplex PCR; TCRdb's copy has only in-frame clones and leaves some out. The repertoire holds under 200,000 clones, with about 91% as singletons. Sequencing was done on a sample of peripheral blood. These receptors originate from a woman aged 55-69 years who had recovered from COVID-19.

The chain joins TRBV9 to TRBJ2-2; TRBD2 matches at 9 bases. Trimming removed 3 bases from V and 0 bases from J; junction bases left unmatched: 3. The CDR3 is 16 amino acids. Germline V gives CDR1 SGDLS, CDR2 YYNGEE. Written as DNA, the CDR3 is TGTGCCAGCAGCGCCCGACTAGCGGCGAACACCGGGGAGCTGTTTTTT. Residues: CASSARLAANTGELFF.

This chain links TRBV4-1 with TRBJ2-3; 8 bases line up with TRBD2. Germline CDR1 and CDR2: MGHRA and YSYEKL. The CDR3 sequence is 17 residues long. Losses at the gene ends were 4 bases for V and 4 bases for J; bases not matched to a gene: 13. The DNA of the CDR3 is TGCGCCAGCAGCCGGGGGGTACCGGCGGGGGGATCAGATACGCAGTATTTT. Translation: CASSRGVPAGGSDTQYF.

The J gene is TRBJ2-5, the V gene TRBV11-2, with unresolved D. V was shortened by 4 bases and J by 7 bases, with 4 bases between the two germline ends. CDR1 is SGHAT and CDR2 is FQNNGV in the germline V gene. The CDR3 spans 10 residues. DNA of the CDR3: TGTGCCAGCAGCTCAGGGACCCAGTACTTC. Translated: CASSSGTQYF.

The rearrangement uses TRBV10-1 and TRBJ2-1; D remains ambiguous. The CDR3 sequence is 15 residues long. The V and J ends lost 4 bases and 0 bases respectively, with 10 bases between them. Germline CDR1 WNHNN, CDR2 SYGVQD (reference sequence). The CDR3 reads CASSVGANSYNEQFF. CDR3 DNA: TGCGCCAGCAGTGTTGGAGCGAACTCCTACAATGAGCAGTTCTTC.

The chain links TRBV9 to TRBJ2-3, with D possibly being TRBD1 (6 bases). The V end lost 0 bases, the J end lost 5 bases, and 13 bases lay between the germline ends. The CDR3 totals 15 residues. Germline loops: CDR1 SGDLS, CDR2 YYNGEE. CDR3 sequence (DNA): TGTGCCAGCAGCGTAGGGGGGATCAGGGGAGATACGCAGTATTTT. The encoded protein is CASSVGGIRGDTQYF.

The gene calls are TRBV5-1 and TRBJ2-7, with D possibly being TRBD1 (5 bases). Germline CDR1 is SGHRS and CDR2 is YFSETQ. CDR3 length: 14 residues. V lost 4 bases, J lost 1 base, and 12 bases lay in between. DNA for the CDR3: TGCGCCAGCAGCAGGGGATCGCCGTCCTACGAGCAGTACTTC. Translated: CASSRGSPSYEQYF.

This rearrangement joins TRBV5-6 to TRBJ1-1, with D possibly being TRBD1 (6 bases). V lost 4 bases, J lost 0 bases, and 13 bases lay in between. This CDR3 region has 15 residues. Germline loops: CDR1 SGHDT, CDR2 YYEEEE. CDR3 region: CASSQNGGLNTEAFF. In nucleotides, the CDR3 is TGTGCCAGCAGCCAGAATGGGGGCCTGAACACTGAAGCTTTCTTT. Variable domain in full (rest from reference TRBV5-6 and TRBJ1-1): DAGVTQSPTHLIKTRGQQVTLRCSPKSGHDTVSWYQQALGQGPQFIFQYYEEEERQRGNFPDRFSGHQFPNYSSELNVNALLLGDSALYLCASSQNGGLNTEAFFGQGTRLTVV.